This T cell receptor beta chain was observed in a study of cytomegalovirus exposure and HLA in healthy donors. The overall study: Roughly 80 million unique TCRs from HLA-typed donors made up an early data release.

Germline lookup yields CDR1 MNHEY and CDR2 SVGAGI. With 8 bases removed from V and 1 base from J, the gap between germline ends came to 8 bases. The CDR3 runs to 13 residues. Each donor's status was that of a healthy bone marrow donor. Amplification used 60 Vbeta primers and 13 Jbeta primers. Clones were sequenced by immunoSEQ multiplex PCR, and TCRdb holds only the in-frame ones, with some missing. This sample contains 55,000 to 85,000 clones. On this clone: Its antigen remains unknown.

The study's findings and limits: Of the V segments, some could not be distinguished, including TRBV6-2 and TRBV6-3, and were excluded. Roughly even sequencing depth across donors was the assumption behind the presence/absence analyses.

This clonotype was obtained from a female donor in good health and CMV-seropositive. Material: PBMCs. The chain couples TRBV6-5 to TRBJ2-2; a possible D gene is TRBD2 (5 bases). CDR3 sequence (DNA): TGTGCCAGCCGGGGTTGGAACACCGGGGAGCTGTTTTTT. This sequence encodes CASRGWNTGELFF.